Listed here are 31 T cell receptor beta chains from one sample, sequenced in a study of blood T cell repertoires in COVID-19 (dated by TCRdb to the early 2020s). The library was prepared using the immunoSEQ multiplex PCR assay. TCRdb took over this immuneACCESS table, retaining in-frame rearrangements with V and J assigned. Such tables are incomplete; in checked studies, under half of the missing clones stem from an unresolved V gene, and the remainder is unexplained. In this sample the table shows over 25,000 clones, around nine tenths of which occur a single time. Around 16% of the sample belongs to the ten largest clones. The sequenced sample consisted of peripheral blood. Receptors originate from a human donor with active COVID-19. The donor label of this sample is uncertain.

The CDR3 DNA reads as TGTGCCAGCAGTGGCGGGAGGGCAGTTACAGGCGAGCAGTACTTC. Its translation is CASSGGRAVTGEQYF. The gene calls are TRBV2 and TRBJ2-7; 9 nucleotides match TRBD2. The trim removed 4 bases at V and 6 bases at J, leaving 10 bases unmatched. Looked up from germline, CDR1 is SNHLY and CDR2 is FYNNEI. The CDR3 consists of 15 residues. The full variable domain, completed using reference TRBV2 and TRBJ2-7, is EPEVTQTPSHQVTQMGQEVILRCVPISNHLYFYWYRQILGQKVEFLVSFYNNEISEKSEIFDDQFSVERPDGSNFTLKIRSTKLEDSAMYFCASSGGRAVTGEQYFGPGTRLTVT.

V usage is TRBV7-3 and J usage is TRBJ2-4; no definite D call. CDR3 length: 15 residues. Trimming removed 1 base from V and 0 bases from J, with 7 bases in between. Germline CDR1 SGHTA, CDR2 FQGTGA. The CDR3 loop is CASSLRRLAKNIQYF. As DNA, the CDR3 is TGTGCCAGCAGCTTAAGGCGGTTAGCCAAAAACATTCAGTACTTC.

The genes are TRBV29-1 and TRBJ2-7, with TRBD2 matching over 8 bases. Germline V gives CDR1 SQVTM, CDR2 ANQGSEA. The CDR3 consists of 15 residues. The V segment lost 1 base and the J segment 2 bases; nucleotides outside the gene matches: 7. CDR3 bases: TGCAGCGTTGAAGTGATGGGAGCGGGAGCCTACGAGCAGTACTTC. Translated: CSVEVMGAGAYEQYF.

The chain combines TRBV10-1 with TRBJ2-7; D perhaps matches TRBD1 (5 bases). CDR1 and CDR2 (germline): WNHNN, SYGVQD (reference sequence). The CDR3 runs to 15 residues. V lost 10 bases, J lost 3 bases, and 22 bases lay in between. The CDR3 DNA reads TGCGCCACCTCAAGGGGCACTACCCTTTACTACGAGCAGTACTTC. Amino acid sequence: CATSRGTTLYYEQYF.

The sample holds a few counts of this clone. This chain uses TRBV9 with TRBJ2-7; D gene uncertain. Germline CDR1 and CDR2: SGDLS and YYNGEE. The CDR3 is 13 residues long. Trimming pared 0 bases from V and 4 bases from J, leaving 8 bases between. The CDR3 region has the DNA TGTGCCAGCAGCGTAGGTGCAGCGTACGAGCAGTACTTC. Residues: CASSVGAAYEQYF. Supplemented by reference TRBV9 and TRBJ2-7, the full variable domain reads DSGVTQTPKHLITATGQRVTLRCSPRSGDLSVYWYQQSLDQGLQFLIQYYNGEERAKGNILERFSAQQFPDLHSELNLSSLELGDSALYFCASSVGAAYEQYFGPGTRLTVT.

This clone was observed once. The chain is built from TRBV15 and TRBJ2-5, with 9 bases that match TRBD1. Germline V gives CDR1 LNHNV, CDR2 YYDKDF (reference sequence). Trimming removed 1 base from V and 5 bases from J; junction bases left unmatched: 11. The length of the CDR3 is 17 residues. Here the CDR3 DNA reads TGTGCCACCAGCAGAGGACCCTGGACAGGGGAGGACGAGACCCAGTACTTC. Protein sequence: CATSRGPWTGEDETQYF.

The CDR3 sequence: CASSLGSGGPQDTQYF. The CDR3 coding sequence is TGCGCCAGCAGCTTGGGTAGCGGGGGTCCCCAGGATACGCAGTATTTT. This chain connects TRBV5-1 to TRBJ2-3; 9 positions agree with TRBD2. Losses at the gene ends were 0 bases for V and 6 bases for J; bases not matched to a gene: 8. CDR3 length equals 16 residues. Germline values: CDR1 SGHRS, CDR2 YFSETQ.

The chain has TRBV19 and TRBJ1-2; D uncertain. The ends were cut back, 6 bases at V and 3 bases at J, with 11 bases in the middle. There are 13 residues in the CDR3. The germline gives CDR1 LNHDA, CDR2 SQIVND (reference sequence). This CDR3 is CASRPFTDYGYTF. The CDR3 region has the DNA TGTGCCAGTAGACCCTTCACGGACTATGGCTACACCTTC.

V is TRBV6-5 and J is TRBJ2-1, with TRBD2 matching 14 bases. After removal of 6 bases from V and 6 bases from J, the junction contained 4 bases not matched to a gene. Per the germline V gene, CDR1 is MNHEY and CDR2 is SVGAGI. This CDR3 comprises 15 residues. CDR3 amino acids: CASSPGTSGSNEQFF. The CDR3 DNA reads TGTGCCAGCAGCCCCGGGACTAGCGGGAGCAATGAGCAGTTCTTC.

The CDR3 is CASRRLAGGPDGELFF. The CDR3 nucleotides read TGTGCCAGTAGGCGACTAGCGGGGGGGCCTGACGGGGAGCTGTTTTTT. The genes are TRBV19 and TRBJ2-2; TRBD2 matches at 14 bases. The germline CDR1 and CDR2 sequences are LNHDA and SQIVND (reference sequence). The ends lost 6 bases at V and 7 bases at J; junction bases unmatched: 7. This CDR3 has 16 residues.

This chain connects TRBV2 to TRBJ1-2; D might be TRBD1 (6 bases). Trimming shortened V by 3 bases and J by 0 bases, and 8 bases separated the two germline ends. From germline, CDR1 is SNHLY and CDR2 FYNNEI. The CDR3 runs 14 residues. CDR3 residues: CASSDKGANYGYTF. The DNA of the CDR3 is TGTGCCAGCAGTGATAAGGGGGCTAACTATGGCTACACCTTC.

The chain employs TRBV19 and TRBJ1-5, with 7 bases matching TRBD1. Losses at the gene ends were 5 bases for V and 0 bases for J; bases not matched to a gene: 10. Germline assignment: CDR1 LNHDA and CDR2 SQIVND (reference sequence). The CDR3 runs to 17 residues. CDR3: CASSFPTGEYSNQPQHF. CDR3 DNA sequence: TGTGCCAGTAGTTTTCCAACAGGGGAATATAGCAATCAGCCCCAGCATTTT.

The CDR3, as DNA: TGCAGCGTTGGCACTAGCGGGAGATGGGAGCAGTTCTTC. As protein: CSVGTSGRWEQFF. The chain has TRBV29-1 and TRBJ2-1; 11 nucleotides match TRBD2. The CDR3 length is 13 residues. V lost 4 bases, J lost 10 bases, and 6 bases stayed unmatched. The V gene's germline CDR1 is SQVTM and CDR2 ANQGSEA.

This clone was seen a few times. The chain recombines TRBV7-2 with TRBJ2-7; 7 nucleotides line up with TRBD1. The CDR3 spans 14 residues. V lost 5 bases, J lost 2 bases, and 6 bases stayed unmatched. Germline values: CDR1 SGHTA, CDR2 FQGNSA. CDR3 in amino acids: CASSQRQGPYEQYF. The CDR3 DNA reads TGTGCCAGCAGCCAGAGACAGGGCCCCTACGAGCAGTACTTC.

This chain joins TRBV5-1 and TRBJ1-1; 10 bases map to TRBD1. Per germline, CDR1 SGHRS and CDR2 YFSETQ. This CDR3 comprises 15 residues. With 4 bases clipped from V and 5 bases from J, the junction kept 8 bases outside the gene matches. The CDR3: CASSGGQGKRTEAFF. The CDR3 DNA reads as TGCGCCAGCAGCGGGGGACAGGGGAAGAGGACTGAAGCTTTCTTT. Full variable domain (rest looked up from reference TRBV5-1 and TRBJ1-1): KAGVTQTPRYLIKTRGQQVTLSCSPISGHRSVSWYQQTPGQGLQFLFEYFSETQRNKGNFPGRFSGRQFSNSRSEMNVSTLELGDSALYLCASSGGQGKRTEAFFGQGTRLTVV.

The chain has TRBV14 and TRBJ2-1; 7 bases agree with TRBD1. The CDR3 consists of 15 residues. V was pared by 6 bases and J by 4 bases, with 9 bases of the junction left unmatched. Germline CDR1 is SGHDN and CDR2 is FVKESK. CDR3 sequence (DNA): TGTGCCAGCAGTCAACTTCAGGGACAGTACAATGAGCAGTTCTTC. Its protein is CASSQLQGQYNEQFF.

The CDR3 nucleotides are TGTGCCAGCAGCCAAGAGTTGCAGGGGGCCATAAATCCAACGGAAGCTTTCTTT. Translation: CASSQELQGAINPTEAFF. The chain is built from TRBV4-2 and TRBJ1-1; the match to TRBD1 covers 8 bases. With V trimmed by 0 bases and J by 8 bases, 17 bases remained unmatched. Germline loops: CDR1 LGHNA, CDR2 YNFKEQ. This CDR3 is built from 18 residues.

The DNA of the CDR3 is TGTGCCAGCAGTGGTATGGTTTCAGACTACGAGCAGTACTTC. This translates into CASSGMVSDYEQYF. V and J are TRBV2 and TRBJ2-7; D remains unclear. From germline, CDR1 is SNHLY and CDR2 FYNNEI. Trimming took off 4 bases at V and 3 bases at J, with 13 bases between the two ends. The CDR3 runs to 14 residues.

V gene TRBV6-5 combines with J gene TRBJ2-7; D uncertain. V lost 0 bases and J lost 0, with 9 bases in between. The CDR3 runs 15 residues. CDR1 is MNHEY and CDR2 is SVGAGI in the germline V gene. CDR3 protein: CASSYSRPVSYEQYF. The CDR3 coding sequence is TGTGCCAGCAGTTACTCGCGGCCCGTCTCCTACGAGCAGTACTTC.

In this sample, this clone is large. The gene calls are TRBV14 and TRBJ2-3; a possible D gene is TRBD2 (7 bases). The CDR3 covers 15 residues. The germline V gene has CDR1 SGHDN and CDR2 FVKESK. The V end lost 3 bases, the J end lost 4 bases, and 14 bases lay between the germline ends. CDR3 sequence (DNA): TGTGCCAGCAGCCATTGGCGGGGGCCGGCAGATACGCAGTATTTT. Amino acids: CASSHWRGPADTQYF.

The chain recombines TRBV4-1 with TRBJ1-4, with unresolved D. V lost 4 bases and J 4 bases, leaving 7 bases between the germline ends. The CDR3 spans 13 residues. The germline V gene has CDR1 MGHRA and CDR2 YSYEKL. The CDR3 DNA follows: TGCGCCAGCAGCCGGCCCTTTAATGAAAAACTGTTTTTT. Amino acids: CASSRPFNEKLFF.

This clone has more than one count but fewer than ten. This sequence joins TRBV5-1 and TRBJ2-2; 11 bases line up with TRBD2. Germline V gene data show CDR1 as SGHRS and CDR2 as YFSETQ. Trimming removed 4 bases from V and 4 bases from J; junction bases left unmatched: 6. This CDR3 comprises 16 residues. CDR3 amino acids: CASSPGLADPTGELFF. The CDR3 coding sequence is TGCGCCAGCAGCCCGGGACTAGCGGATCCCACCGGGGAGCTGTTTTTT.

J is TRBJ2-3 and V is TRBV12-3 or TRBV12-4, with D unresolved. The V and J ends lost 10 bases and 5 bases respectively, with 16 bases between them. The CDR3 totals 13 residues. The CDR3 DNA reads as TGTGCCAACGCCTTTCCCCCAGGAGATACGCAGTATTTT. It specifies CANAFPPGDTQYF.

CDR3 sequence: CASSPGGRVYEQYF. CDR3 DNA: TGTGCCAGCAGTCCGGGGGGCCGAGTCTACGAGCAGTACTTC. The chain uses TRBV25-1 and TRBJ2-7, with a weak D call TRBD2 (7 bases). Germline loops: CDR1 MGHDK, CDR2 SYGVNS. Trimming took off 5 bases at V and 3 bases at J, with 14 bases between the two ends. This CDR3 contains 14 residues.

The V gene is TRBV10-3, the J gene TRBJ2-1, with 11 bases aligning to TRBD2. CDR3 size: 16 residues. V lost 5 bases, J lost 1 base, and 4 bases stayed unmatched. The germline V gene has CDR1 ENHRY and CDR2 SYGVKD. The CDR3 spells CAISQRTSGSYNEQFF. For the CDR3, the DNA is TGTGCCATCAGTCAACGGACTAGCGGGTCCTACAATGAGCAGTTCTTC.

The gene calls are TRBV5-6 and TRBJ1-2, with D perhaps TRBD1 (6 bases). The CDR3 is made up of 16 amino acids. The germline CDR1 and CDR2 sequences are SGHDT and YYEEEE. V lost 5 bases and J lost 5, with 22 bases in between. The CDR3 loop reads CASRRGAQFPLYGYTF. For the CDR3, the DNA is TGTGCCAGCAGGCGGGGGGCTCAATTCCCTCTTTATGGCTACACCTTC.

The rearrangement uses TRBV5-5 and TRBJ2-7; 7 positions match TRBD1. The CDR3 is made up of 17 amino acids. The ends lost 4 bases at V and 3 bases at J; junction bases unmatched: 16. Germline CDR1 SGHKS, CDR2 YYEKEE (reference sequence). The CDR3 protein is CASSATPLLTGNYEQYF. The CDR3 coding sequence is TGTGCCAGCAGCGCCACCCCGCTCCTGACAGGGAACTACGAGCAGTACTTC.

The V gene is TRBV10-3, the J gene TRBJ1-1; D uncertain. Germline V gives CDR1 ENHRY, CDR2 SYGVKD. Deletions cut 0 bases from V and 5 bases from J, with 10 bases between. The CDR3 is made up of 14 amino acids. CDR3 region: CAISESISITEAFF. As DNA, the CDR3 is TGTGCCATCAGTGAGTCGATCAGTATAACTGAAGCTTTCTTT.

The V call is TRBV30, the J call TRBJ1-1, with D possibly being TRBD1 (5 bases). V was pared by 8 bases and J by 4 bases, with 17 bases between. The germline V gene has CDR1 GTSNPN and CDR2 SVGIG (reference sequence). This CDR3 has 13 amino acids. The chain's CDR3 is CARGIGEGTEAFF. For the CDR3, the DNA is TGTGCCCGGGGGATAGGGGAAGGCACTGAAGCTTTCTTT.

This clone is a singleton in its sample. This chain joins TRBV25-1 and TRBJ1-1; D gene ambiguous. The CDR3 length is 13 residues. Germline V gives CDR1 MGHDK, CDR2 SYGVNS. The V gene lost 4 bases and the J gene lost 5 bases, with 11 bases spanning the gap. CDR3 sequence: CASSGTAGTEAFF. Written as DNA, the CDR3 is TGTGCCAGCAGTGGTACAGCGGGTACTGAAGCTTTCTTT.

The chain employs TRBV4-2 and TRBJ2-7; possible D gene TRBD1, 6 bases. Trimming cost V 1 base and J 2 bases, with 9 bases left between them. The CDR3 is 14 amino acids. Per the germline V gene, CDR1 is LGHNA and CDR2 is YNFKEQ. The CDR3 is CASSQAPGAYEQYF. In nucleotides, the CDR3 is TGTGCCAGCAGCCAAGCGCCAGGGGCCTACGAGCAGTACTTC.